A selection of T cell receptor beta chains follows, all from one sample in a study of OX40 agonist ivuxolimab in advanced cancers. Sequencing used immunoSEQ multiplex PCR; TCRdb keeps in-frame clones, though not all of them. The repertoire includes about 69,000 clones, around 87% of them detected once, and 10% sits in the top ten. Sample: CD4+ or CD8+ T cells sorted from blood, taken in a trial of the OX40 agonist ivuxolimab. The receptor source for this set is an adult with an advanced solid tumor such as melanoma, head and neck, liver or kidney cancer. CDR3s include the opening cysteine and the closing phenylalanine or tryptophan. Fields, in order: V gene, CDR3 protein.

V gene: TRBV7-9
CDR3 protein: CASSLPPGLAAETQYF

V gene: TRBV30
CDR3 protein: CAWSLASSGNTIYF

V gene: TRBV11-2
CDR3 protein: CASSRRWGTEAFF

V gene: TRBV9
CDR3 protein: CASKRGSGEDTQYF

V gene: TRBV18
CDR3 protein: CASSPVGPTNEKLFF

V gene: TRBV15
CDR3 protein: CATSRVSQYNEQFF

V gene: TRBV11-3
CDR3 protein: CASSRDSRYGYTF

V gene: TRBV28
CDR3 protein: CASVSRALLYEQYF

V gene: TRBV19
CDR3 protein: CASSFLSQVNTGELFF

V gene: TRBV28
CDR3 protein: CASRARGSNQPQHF

V gene: TRBV30
CDR3 protein: CAWRGQGTNTIYF

V gene: TRBV7-3
CDR3 protein: CASSPGRALDQPQHF

V gene: TRBV6-1
CDR3 protein: CASSETTGGWKTQYF

V gene: TRBV6-5
CDR3 protein: CASSYESGGTDTQYF

V gene: TRBV28
CDR3 protein: CASSSPGSGGRGTYEQYF

V gene: TRBV28
CDR3 protein: CASSFGSTRGGYTF

V gene: TRBV6-5
CDR3 protein: CASTHSNTQYF